These 3 T cell receptor beta chains originate from one sample sequenced in a study of shared clonotypes between healthy human individuals. TCRdb's copy holds only in-frame clones and misses some; the assay was immunoSEQ multiplex PCR. The sample gives around 2,000,000 clones, roughly 95% of which show up once; around 1% is in the top ten. CD8 cells classed as naive were CD45RO-negative and positively selected for CCR7, excluding terminally differentiated effector memory CD45RA+ cells. Sequenced sample: naive CD8+ T cells sorted from blood. Receptors were obtained from a man aged 18 to 29 in good health.

V usage is TRBV7-9 and J usage is TRBJ2-1; D remains ambiguous. The germline V gene encodes CDR1 SEHNR and CDR2 FQNEAQ (reference sequence). The CDR3 covers 13 residues. V shed 1 base and J shed 10 bases, with 11 bases lying between them. CDR3 residues: CASSLGMIGEQFF. The CDR3 bases are TGTGCCAGCAGCTTAGGGATGATAGGAGAGCAGTTCTTC. Combining the CDR3 with reference TRBV7-9 and TRBJ2-1 gives the whole variable domain DTGVSQNPRHKITKRGQNVTFRCDPISEHNRLYWYRQTLGQGPEFLTYFQNEAQLEKSRLLSDRFSAERPKGSFSTLEIQRTEQGDSAMYLCASSLGMIGEQFFGPGTRLTVL.

CDR3 in DNA: TGTGCCAGCAGTTACTGGCCCGGGACAGGGGATGACTACACCTTC. This sequence encodes CASSYWPGTGDDYTF. This chain joins TRBV6-5 and TRBJ1-2, with 10 bases fitting TRBD1. Losses at the gene ends were 1 base for V and 10 bases for J; bases not matched to a gene: 9. The CDR3 totals 15 residues. Germline V gene data show CDR1 as MNHEY and CDR2 as SVGAGI.

V gene TRBV7-9 combines with J gene TRBJ2-2, with 11 bases identical to TRBD2. Germline-derived CDR1 and CDR2 are SEHNR and FQNEAQ (reference sequence). CDR3 length: 18 residues. V dropped 2 bases and J dropped 3; count of bases not matched to a gene: 8. CDR3 sequence (DNA): TGTGCCAGCAGCTTATATCCTAGCGGGAGGTCGGACACCGGGGAGCTGTTTTTT. Amino acid sequence: CASSLYPSGRSDTGELFF. The entire variable domain, with the rest obtained from reference TRBV7-9 and TRBJ2-2, is as follows: DTGVSQNPRHKITKRGQNVTFRCDPISEHNRLYWYRQTLGQGPEFLTYFQNEAQLEKSRLLSDRFSAERPKGSFSTLEIQRTEQGDSAMYLCASSLYPSGRSDTGELFFGEGSRLTVL.